Below, 20 T cell receptor beta chains from the same sample are listed, as sequenced in a study of CXCR3-negative and CXCR3-positive naive CD8 T cells. Points from the study as a whole: Relative to CXCR3-negative naive cells, CXCR3-positive naive cells had more hydrophobic TRB CDR3s.

Each TRB cDNA library was prepared by 5' RACE (with UMI labels). For each CDR3 protein, TCRdb gives one entry from its re-call of the 5' RACE reads, without DNA. This sample contains about 120,000 distinct CDR3 sequences. These receptors lack a known antigen. The specimen sequenced was naive CXCR3+ CD8+ T cells from blood. Subset in this sample: CD45RO-CCR7+CD27+CD95- naive CD8+ T cells expressing CXCR3 (TNR3+). These receptors were collected from a human donor in good health. Some clones in this sample may be carry-over from other donors' samples.

This chain uses TRBV6-6 with TRBJ2-7; TCRdb gives TRBD1 as the D gene, but with no DNA this cannot be confirmed. CDR1 and CDR2 from the germline V gene are MNHNY and SVGAGI (reference sequence). This CDR3 spans 14 amino acids. The CDR3 protein is CASSYRDSRYEQYF.

The J gene is TRBJ2-7, the V gene TRBV7-9. The CDR3 is 11 residues long. The germline V gene encodes CDR1 SEHNR and CDR2 FQNEAQ (reference sequence). CDR3 residues: CASSSLGEQYF.

This chain uses TRBV9 with TRBJ1-1. The germline V gene has CDR1 SGDLS and CDR2 YYNGEE. The CDR3 is 12 amino acids. CDR3 residues: CASNSVWTDLFF.

The gene calls are TRBV7-9 and TRBJ1-2; TCRdb returns TRBD1, unconfirmable since there is no DNA. Germline CDR1 reads SEHNR; CDR2 reads FQNEAQ (reference sequence). The CDR3 length is 13 residues. This chain's CDR3 is CASSSPAEYGYTF.

This chain uses TRBV30 with TRBJ2-1. The CDR3 has 11 amino acids. CDR1 is GTSNPN and CDR2 is SVGIG in the germline V gene (reference sequence). The CDR3 region is CAWSVSWEQFF.

The chain has TRBV29-1 and TRBJ2-4; no DNA is available, so the TRBD1 call from TCRdb remains unchecked. The V gene's germline CDR1 is SQVTM and CDR2 ANQGSEA. CDR3 length: 14 residues. CDR3 amino acids: CSVGSPGRKDIQYF.

The chain combines TRBV9 with TRBJ1-6. The CDR3 has 14 amino acids. Germline lookup yields CDR1 SGDLS and CDR2 YYNGEE. CDR3 region: CASSVSGSNSPLHF.

V usage is TRBV12-3 or TRBV12-4 and J usage is TRBJ2-3; TCRdb proposes TRBD2, but this gene call is untestable without DNA. This CDR3 comprises 17 residues. CDR3 in amino acids: CASSFPTSGEGGDTQYF.

The J gene is TRBJ2-7, the V gene TRBV12-3 or TRBV12-4. The CDR3 loop spans 11 amino acids. This CDR3 is CASSYRYEQYF.

The genes are TRBV7-2 and TRBJ1-2; TCRdb's assignment of TRBD1 cannot be checked, as there is no DNA. The V gene's germline CDR1 is SGHTA and CDR2 FQGNSA. The CDR3 has 16 amino acids. The CDR3 spells CASSLGVTATGYGYTF. Variable domain in full (rest from reference TRBV7-2 and TRBJ1-2): GAGVSQSPSNKVTEKGKDVELRCDPISGHTALYWYRQSLGQGLEFLIYFQGNSAPDKSGLPSDRFSAERTGGSVSTLTIQRTQQEDSAVYLCASSLGVTATGYGYTFGSGTRLTVV.

The V gene is TRBV21-1, the J gene TRBJ1-5; TCRdb reports TRBD1, a call that lacks DNA to check it against. TRBV21-1 is recorded as a pseudogene. The CDR3 sequence is 15 residues long. The CDR3 loop is CASSETGFFNQPQHF.

The chain combines TRBV6-5 with TRBJ1-1. Germline values: CDR1 MNHEY, CDR2 SVGAGI. This CDR3 is 16 amino acids long. CDR3: CASSSITIPAAAEAFF.

V and J are TRBV21-1 and TRBJ1-2; the D call of TRBD1 rests on TCRdb alone, since no DNA is present to check it. TRBV21-1 is a documented pseudogene. CDR3 length equals 11 residues. CDR3: CASSYRASYTF.

This chain links TRBV7-9 with TRBJ2-2; checking the TCRdb D call of TRBD1 is not possible without DNA. Germline V gene lookup returns CDR1 SEHNR and CDR2 FQNEAQ (reference sequence). The length of the CDR3 is 17 residues. This chain's CDR3 is CASNGQPTGKDTGELFF.

The chain uses TRBV7-9 and TRBJ1-4. Per germline, CDR1 SEHNR and CDR2 FQNEAQ (reference sequence). CDR3 length: 13 amino acids. CDR3 residues: CASSGPGGEKLFF. The entire variable domain, with the rest obtained from reference TRBV7-9 and TRBJ1-4, is as follows: DTGVSQNPRHKITKRGQNVTFRCDPISEHNRLYWYRQTLGQGPEFLTYFQNEAQLEKSRLLSDRFSAERPKGSFSTLEIQRTEQGDSAMYLCASSGPGGEKLFFGSGTQLSVL.

The chain employs TRBV29-1 and TRBJ2-1. The CDR3 loop spans 14 amino acids. The V gene's germline CDR1 is SQVTM and CDR2 ANQGSEA. This CDR3 reads CSVDVKSSYNEQFF.

The J gene is TRBJ2-3, the V gene TRBV7-3; TCRdb indicates TRBD2, and absent DNA this call remains unverified. This CDR3 spans 14 amino acids. The germline CDR1 and CDR2 sequences are SGHTA and FQGTGA. The CDR3 region is CASSSGLRGDTQYF.

This chain joins TRBV20-1 and TRBJ2-5. This CDR3 has 13 residues. CDR1 and CDR2 (germline): DFQATT, SNEGSKA (reference sequence). CDR3 in amino acids: CSASLGNQETQYF.

The genes are TRBV20-1 and TRBJ1-1; TCRdb proposes TRBD1, but this gene call is untestable without DNA. The CDR3 is 13 residues long. The V gene's germline CDR1 is DFQATT and CDR2 SNEGSKA (reference sequence). The CDR3 sequence is CSAISALNTEAFF.

The gene calls are TRBV5-8 and TRBJ2-5. From germline, CDR1 is SGHTS and CDR2 YDEGEE. The CDR3 length is 14 residues. The CDR3 spells CASSLDILSETQYF.